The source of this T cell receptor beta chain is a study of Graves' ophthalmopathy and Graves' hyperthyroidism (dated by TCRdb to the late 2010s). Regarding the complete study: Peripheral blood was collected at initial diagnosis, prior to any treatment. The independent validation cohort included about 19 hyperthyroidism patients plus 17 patients who later progressed from hyperthyroidism to ophthalmopathy. In total, approximately 130 blood samples were TCR-sequenced: 40 to 45 ophthalmopathy, roughly 80 hyperthyroidism and 17 hyperthyroidism-to-ophthalmopathy patients. T-cell repertoires of thyroid tissue and blood were compared in several hyperthyroidism patients. TCR beta repertoire signatures were used to distinguish Graves' ophthalmopathy from Graves' hyperthyroidism and to predict progression to ophthalmopathy. To explore V-J signatures distinguishing ophthalmopathy from hyperthyroidism, a discovery set of some 100 patients (about 43 ophthalmopathy, some 55 stable hyperthyroidism) was enrolled. The approximately 100 discovery patients were randomly divided into training and test sets at a 7:3 ratio. Following sample collection, hyperthyroidism patients were given methimazole at a starting dose of 30 mg daily, and ophthalmopathy patients were given high-dose intravenous methylprednisolone. What the authors observed across the whole study: In validation, the model predicted ophthalmopathy progression with nearly 71% sensitivity and roughly 72% specificity; more than ten predicted patients were CT-confirmed with GO in a median of about 7.1 months. Sample size was not statistically predetermined, and group allocation was not concealed from the investigators. Among expanded thyroid clonotypes with frequency above 0.001, most also showed up in blood, which suggests that blood repertoires may reflect the thyroid immune response. In cross-validation, the 13-signature model distinguished ophthalmopathy from stable hyperthyroidism with about 90% sensitivity and around 81% specificity, and in the test set the corresponding values were approximately 80% and 68%.

Ophthalmopathy patients were characterized by moderately to severely active disease, a Clinical Activity Score of at least 3, a NOSPECS grade of at least 4, and a disease duration under 3 months. Anyone with other autoimmune diseases, uncontrolled infections, pregnancy or lactation was excluded from the study. Clinical symptoms, serum thyroxine, TRAb, thyroid ultrasound and orbital computed tomography formed the basis of the diagnosis. Using Ficoll-Paque density gradient centrifugation, PBMCs were isolated from about 9.2 ml of fresh peripheral blood. Total RNA was extracted using Trizol reagent, and RNA quality was checked on an Agilent 2100 Bioanalyzer. For repertoire sequencing, TCR beta CDR3 regions were amplified from RNA transcripts. The first round of RT-PCR was done with HTBI primers and the Qiagen OneStep RT-PCR kit, and was followed by a second round of multiplex PCR, then size selection and purification. Libraries were sequenced on an Illumina HiSeq2000 using paired-end 100 bp reads. As for how the authors treated the data: SOAPnuke was used to process the reads, throwing out any read that had adapters, had uncalled bases, had a mean Phred below 15, or lacked an exact constant-primer or identifier match. COPE v1.2.5 was used to merge high-quality paired reads. Each unique nucleotide sequence was treated as a clonotype, and MiTCR v1.1 was used to align the clonotypes to the IMGT TRB V, D and J references. The analysis was limited to V-J combinations with a frequency above 0.0001, which together covered roughly 99% of repertoires. A TCR clonal expansion and chaos score per V-J combination was defined as the ratio of F50 clonal expansion to chaos observed in the TCRdist matrix. Welch's t-statistics and random forest were used to narrow the features down to over ten V-J combinations, which were then fed into a naive Bayes classifier. The similarity between thyroid and blood repertoires was quantified using the Morisita-Horn index. The public reads were run again by TCRdb, first through fastp at Q25 and then through MiXCR, and only productive beta chains were kept. Identical CDR3 proteins give one entry, which carries the most common genes and DNA. The V and J calls and clone size are TCRdb's, not the authors'. Here the sample has almost 400,000 distinct CDR3 sequences; around 16% occur a single time. Together, the top ten hold roughly 1.6% of the sample.

This clonotype was counted only a few times. This clone's antigen is unknown. No clone much larger than this one lies a single base away; base qualities are absent. As encoded in the germline V gene (reference sequence), CDR1 is DFQATT while CDR2 is SNEGSKA. At the junction V is shortened by 4 bases and J by 6 bases, with 13 bases in between. The CDR3 has 13 amino acids, counting the end cysteine and phenylalanine. Only the CDR3 DNA is retained, 39 bases long and in frame from the first base. Sequenced: peripheral blood. Rearrangement joined TRBV20-1 to TRBJ2-4; the D gene cannot be resolved reliably. The receptor was derived from a woman between 18 and 29 years old with Graves' ophthalmopathy. Donor details come from another sample of the same person, matched by shared clones. The CDR3 region reads CSATRPGGNIQYF. The DNA is TGCAGTGCTACCCGGCCGGGTGGAAACATTCAGTACTTC.